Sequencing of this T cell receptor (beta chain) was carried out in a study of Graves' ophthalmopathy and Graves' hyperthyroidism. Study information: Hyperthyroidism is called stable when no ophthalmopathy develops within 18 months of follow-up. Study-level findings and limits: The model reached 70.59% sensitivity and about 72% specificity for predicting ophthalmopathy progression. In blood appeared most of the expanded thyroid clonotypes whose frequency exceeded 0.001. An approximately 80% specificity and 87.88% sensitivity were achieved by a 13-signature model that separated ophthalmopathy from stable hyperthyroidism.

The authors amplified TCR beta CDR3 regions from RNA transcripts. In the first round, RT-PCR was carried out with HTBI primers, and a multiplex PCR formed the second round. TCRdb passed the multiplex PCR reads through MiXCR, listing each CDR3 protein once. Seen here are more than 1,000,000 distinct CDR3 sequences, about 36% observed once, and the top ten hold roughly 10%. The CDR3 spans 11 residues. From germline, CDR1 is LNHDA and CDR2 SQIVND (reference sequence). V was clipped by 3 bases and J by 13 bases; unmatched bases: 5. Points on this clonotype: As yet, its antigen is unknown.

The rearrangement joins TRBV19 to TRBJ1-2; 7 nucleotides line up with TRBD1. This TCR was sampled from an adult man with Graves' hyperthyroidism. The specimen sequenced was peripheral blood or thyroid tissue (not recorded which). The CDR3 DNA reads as TGTGCCAGTAGTATCGGGGACAGCCTCACCTTC. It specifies CASSIGDSLTF.